This T cell receptor beta chain derives from a study of cytomegalovirus exposure and HLA in healthy donors. Regarding this clone: Its specificity is unknown.

A multiplex PCR was run with 60 Vbeta primers and 13 Jbeta primers. The method was immunoSEQ multiplex PCR; TCRdb's version includes in-frame clones alone and lacks a portion of them. The sample lists 160,000 or so clones; 60% to 80% were seen once. Study outcomes and limitations: TCR beta V segments were, for the most part, productive about 87% or about 30% of the time in an earlier analysis.

Trimming removed 0 bases from V and 6 bases from J, with 12 bases in between. This CDR3 is built from 14 residues. The germline V gene has CDR1 MNHEY and CDR2 SVGAGI. Sample: PBMCs. V usage is TRBV6-5 and J usage is TRBJ2-7, with D possibly matching TRBD1 (5 bases). This clonotype originated in a man aged 40-49 years in good health and CMV-seropositive. The CDR3 region is CASSYSGRVPEQYF. In DNA, the CDR3 is TGTGCCAGCAGTTACTCGGGCAGGGTCCCCGAGCAGTACTTC.